The entry below gives a single T cell receptor (beta chain) sequence along with its context. Its cognate antigen is unknown. The data were obtained in a study of T cell responses to AZD1222 COVID-19 vaccine. Study overall: Recipients boosted at about 4 weeks or about 12 weeks are pooled. Study-wide results and limits: Most donors were white British, females outnumbered males, and clonal diversity was possibly underestimated.

The CDR3 sequence is 15 residues long. Per the germline V gene, CDR1 is MNHNS and CDR2 is SASEGT. With 2 bases clipped from V and 5 bases from J, the junction kept 2 bases outside the gene matches. TCRdb's table, derived via immunoSEQ multiplex PCR, lists solely in-frame clones and lacks some. In the table there are about 120,000 clones, 85% to 90% of which are singletons. This receptor was obtained from an adult in good health. The source material was peripheral blood, sampled on day 0 of AZD1222 vaccination. The chain recombines TRBV6-1 with TRBJ1-6, with 8 bases aligning to TRBD1. DNA for the CDR3: TGTGCCAGCAGTGAAATGGACAGGGATAATTCACCCCTCCACTTT. Translated, it gives CASSEMDRDNSPLHF.